Here is one T cell receptor (beta chain) with its context. Its antigen is still unknown. Sample treatment: 10-day PBMC culture with coronavirus spike peptide pools or control peptides (ViraFEST assay). The data belong to a study of vaccination and CD4 T cells after COVID-19. As for the study in general: Collection of post-COVID samples occurred a median around 96 days after diagnosis, spanning a range of 35 to 161.

Oncomine TCR Beta short-read sequencing was applied to DNA from cultured CD4+ T cells. TCRdb called the PCR reads again in MiXCR, with one record for every CDR3 protein. This table holds nearly 4,500 distinct CDR3 sequences, approximately 20% found once. From germline, CDR1 is SGHRS and CDR2 YFSETQ. Trimming took 5 bases from V and 1 from J, leaving 21 bases between them. The CDR3 contains 17 residues. J is TRBJ1-2 and V is TRBV5-1; D call uncertain. The specimen was CD4+ T cells from blood, cultured in vitro. This TCR was sampled from a human donor who had recovered from COVID-19. The CDR3 coding sequence is TGCGCCAGCAGTTTTTCCCACCCAGACATATTTAACTATGGCTACACCTTC. Residues: CASSFSHPDIFNYGYTF. Full variable domain (missing parts from reference TRBV5-1 and TRBJ1-2): KAGVTQTPRYLIKTRGQQVTLSCSPISGHRSVSWYQQTPGQGLQFLFEYFSETQRNKGNFPGRFSGRQFSNSRSEMNVSTLELGDSALYLCASSFSHPDIFNYGYTFGSGTRLTVV.